Described below is a single T cell receptor beta chain sequence and its context. This record comes from a study of T cell responses to AZD1222 COVID-19 vaccine. The ends were cut back, 5 bases at V and 2 bases at J, with 13 bases in the middle. The CDR3 extends over 15 amino acids. From germline, CDR1 is SGHTA and CDR2 FQGTGA. Using immunoSEQ multiplex PCR, the repertoire was profiled, and TCRdb retains in-frame clones only, with some absent. The sample contains tens of thousands of clones, roughly 88% of which appear only once. This specimen was peripheral blood, taken 28 days after the second AZD1222 dose. V and J are TRBV7-3 and TRBJ1-3; D uncertain. The sequence was collected from an adult who received the AZD1222 COVID-19 vaccine. CDR3 DNA: TGTGCCAGCAGCGCGGACCGTGACGCTGGAAACACCATATATTTT. Encoded protein: CASSADRDAGNTIYF.